A selection of T cell receptor beta chains follows, all from one sample in a study of molecular identifiers for immune sequencing clone quantification. One entry per CDR3 protein results from TCRdb running MiXCR on the PCR reads. In the table there are 55,000 to 75,000 distinct CDR3 sequences, approximately 17% of which are singletons. The sequenced sample was naive CD8+ T cells from blood, with Jurkat cell RNA spiked in. Every receptor here comes from a human donor in good health. Some libraries in this study had Jurkat cell RNA spiked in. Each CDR3 is given with its conserved first and last residue. D genes are given only for firm matches. Clone size is given for some rows only: seen once, a few or many times, or a class if the clone is expanded.

TRBV7-8	TRBJ2-2	NA	many	TGTGCCAGCAGCTCCCCCCGGACGGAATTCAACACCGGGGAGCTGTTTTTT	CASSSPRTEFNTGELFF
TRBV4-1	TRBJ2-1	TRBD2	many	TGCGCCAGCAGCCATTTCGGACTAGCGGAGGTCAATGAGCAGTTCTTC	CASSHFGLAEVNEQFF
TRBV9	TRBJ2-3	NA	many	TGTGCCAGCAGCGTAGAAGGGGTGTCAGATACGCAGTATTTT	CASSVEGVSDTQYF
TRBV7-2	TRBJ2-7	NA	NA	TGTGCCAGCAGCGTTAGAGGCTGGGGGATCTCCTACGAGCAGTACTTC	CASSVRGWGISYEQYF
TRBV11-2	TRBJ2-2	TRBD2	few	TGTGCCATCCGCCGGGGGGCGAACACCGGGGAGCTGTTTTTT	CAIRRGANTGELFF
TRBV14	TRBJ2-7	NA	NA	TGTGCCAGCAGCCAAGTATCCCACGGCTACGAGCAGTACTTC	CASSQVSHGYEQYF
TRBV7-2	TRBJ2-7	NA	many	TGTGCCAGCACCGAATACGGGACACAGTACGAGCAGTACTTC	CASTEYGTQYEQYF
TRBV7-9	TRBJ1-3	NA	NA	TGTGCCAGCAGCTCACCGACAGAATCTGGAAACACCATATATTTT	CASSSPTESGNTIYF
TRBV19	TRBJ2-1	TRBD2	NA	TGTGCCAGTAGTATTGGACTAGCGGGAGGTTCTGAGCAGTTCTTC	CASSIGLAGGSEQFF
TRBV2	TRBJ2-7	NA	many	TGTGCCAGCAGTGAAGGTTTGCCCTACGAGCAGTACTTC	CASSEGLPYEQYF
TRBV10-2	TRBJ2-7	NA	many	TGCGCCAGCACCAATGACCGGCTCGTCGACACCTACGAGCAGTACTTC	CASTNDRLVDTYEQYF
TRBV19	TRBJ2-1	TRBD2	NA	TGTGCCAGTAGAGAGCGACGGGCTAGCGGGAACGATGAGCAGTTCTTC	CASRERRASGNDEQFF
TRBV20-1	TRBJ2-7	NA	many	TGCAGTGCTAGACCGCCCGGAACGGTGGGATACGAGCAGTACTTC	CSARPPGTVGYEQYF
TRBV28	TRBJ2-3	NA	few	TGTGCCGGCAGTTTTCTTCAGGGTAACACAGATACGCAGTATTTT	CAGSFLQGNTDTQYF
TRBV5-6	TRBJ2-3	NA	NA	TGTGCCAGCAGCTTAACTTTAGGTGGACTTGGGACGATTGGAAATACGCAGTATTTT	CASSLTLGGLGTIGNTQYF
TRBV7-9	TRBJ2-2	NA	many	TGTGCCAGTATAGGGAGCACCGGGGAGCTGTTTTTT	CASIGSTGELFF